The T cell receptor beta chain described here comes from a study of blood T cell repertoires in COVID-19. Study-level information: Samples of COVID-19 (acute and convalescent) were obtained from the United States, Italy and Spain. T cells, B-cell-depleted T cells, or PBMCs provided the cDNA or gDNA that served as material.

Source study methods: Reference gene primer amplification yielded estimated nucleated cell counts. Clones were read by immunoSEQ multiplex PCR, and TCRdb kept only the in-frame ones, dropping some. V and J calls and clone size are copied from that table; D and trimming were computed from the DNA. Of about 130,000 clones listed, about four fifths are singletons. The receptor was isolated from a man aged 35-49 years with active or convalescent COVID-19. The sample was peripheral blood.

The CDR3 protein is CASSYSRGKGNTEAFF. The CDR3, as DNA: TGTGCCAGCAGTTACTCAAGGGGAAAGGGGAACACTGAAGCTTTCTTT. The genes are TRBV6-2 or TRBV6-3 and TRBJ1-1; a possible D gene is TRBD1 (5 bases). V was shortened by 0 bases and J by 1 base, with 12 bases between the two germline ends. The CDR3 has 16 residues. Germline V gene data show CDR1 as MNHEY and CDR2 as SVGEGT.